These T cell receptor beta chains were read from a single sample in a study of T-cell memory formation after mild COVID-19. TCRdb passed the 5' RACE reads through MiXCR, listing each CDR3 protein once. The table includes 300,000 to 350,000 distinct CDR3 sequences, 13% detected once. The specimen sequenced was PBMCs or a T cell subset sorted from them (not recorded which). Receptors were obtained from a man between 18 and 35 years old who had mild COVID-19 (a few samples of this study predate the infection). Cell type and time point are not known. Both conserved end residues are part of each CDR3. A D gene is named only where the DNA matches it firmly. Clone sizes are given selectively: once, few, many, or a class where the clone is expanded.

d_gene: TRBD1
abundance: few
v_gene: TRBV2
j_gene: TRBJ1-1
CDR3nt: TGTGCCAGCAGTGAGGGACAGGGGGCGCCTGCTTTCTTT
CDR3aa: CASSEGQGAPAFF

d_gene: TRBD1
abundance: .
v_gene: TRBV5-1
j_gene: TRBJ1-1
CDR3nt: TGCGCCAGCAGCTCGACAGGGGAAACTGAAGCTTTCTTT
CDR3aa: CASSSTGETEAFF

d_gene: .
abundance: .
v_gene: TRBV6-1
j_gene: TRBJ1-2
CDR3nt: TGTGCCAGCAGTGAACCCGACAGAGATCCTTATGGCTACACCTTC
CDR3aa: CASSEPDRDPYGYTF

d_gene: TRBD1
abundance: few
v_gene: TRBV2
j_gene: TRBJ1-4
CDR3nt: TGTGCCAGCAGTCTCAGGACAGGGGGACGAGAAAAACTGTTTTTT
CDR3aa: CASSLRTGGREKLFF

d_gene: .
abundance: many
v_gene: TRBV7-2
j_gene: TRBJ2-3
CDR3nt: TGTGCCAGCAGCTTCGGGACAAGTAGGGTAGATACGCAGTATTTT
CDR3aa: CASSFGTSRVDTQYF

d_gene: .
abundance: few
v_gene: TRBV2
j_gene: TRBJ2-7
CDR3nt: TGTGCCAGCAGTGAAGAGCACAGCCAAGAGCAGTACTTC
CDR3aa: CASSEEHSQEQYF

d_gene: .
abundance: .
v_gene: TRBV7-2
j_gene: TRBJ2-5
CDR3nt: TGTGCCAGCAGCACCGAGTACCAAGAGACCCAGTACTTC
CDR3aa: CASSTEYQETQYF

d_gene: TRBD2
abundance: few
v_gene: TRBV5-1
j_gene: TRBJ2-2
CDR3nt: TGCGCCAGCAGCTTGCCCGGCGGGGGGCGTAACACCGGGGAGCTGTTTTTT
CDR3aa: CASSLPGGGRNTGELFF

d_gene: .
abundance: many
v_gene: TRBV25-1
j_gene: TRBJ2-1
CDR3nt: TGTGCCAGCAGCGAGAACTCCTACAATGAGCAGTTCTTC
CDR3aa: CASSENSYNEQFF

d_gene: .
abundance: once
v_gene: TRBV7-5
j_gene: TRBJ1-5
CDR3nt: .
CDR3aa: CIPVPEAQKWGPYQPQHF

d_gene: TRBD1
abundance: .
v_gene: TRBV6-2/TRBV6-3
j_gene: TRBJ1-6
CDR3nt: TGTGCCAGCAGCCAGAAGGGGGCACCGGTTTCACCCCTCCACTTT
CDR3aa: CASSQKGAPVSPLHF

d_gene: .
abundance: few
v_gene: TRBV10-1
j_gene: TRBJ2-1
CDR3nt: TGCGCCAGCAGTGAGGCGTCTATCGATGAGCAGTTCTTC
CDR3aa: CASSEASIDEQFF

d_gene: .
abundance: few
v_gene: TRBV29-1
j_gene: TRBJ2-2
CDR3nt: TGCAGCGTTGTGTACACCGGGGAGCTGTTTTTT
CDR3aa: CSVVYTGELFF

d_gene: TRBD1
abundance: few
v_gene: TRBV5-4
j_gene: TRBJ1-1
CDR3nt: TGTGCCAGCACCTCCGGACAGGGACGAAACACTGAAGCTTTCTTT
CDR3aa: CASTSGQGRNTEAFF

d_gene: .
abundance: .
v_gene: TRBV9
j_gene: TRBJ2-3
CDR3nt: TGTGCCAGCGGCCTTCTGGGGAGAAGGTCGGATACGCAGTATTTT
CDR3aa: CASGLLGRRSDTQYF

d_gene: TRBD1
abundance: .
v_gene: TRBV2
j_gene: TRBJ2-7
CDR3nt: TGTGCCAGCAGTGAAGGGACAGGGAGCTACGAGCAGTACTTC
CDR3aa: CASSEGTGSYEQYF

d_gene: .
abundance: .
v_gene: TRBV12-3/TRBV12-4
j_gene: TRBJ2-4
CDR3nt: TGTGCCAGCAGTTTACGCGGCTATCAGTACTTC
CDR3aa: CASSLRGYQYF

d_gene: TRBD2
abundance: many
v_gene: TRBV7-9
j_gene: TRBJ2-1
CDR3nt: TGTGCCAGCAGCTCAGGACTAGCGGGGAGCTCCTACAATGAGCAGTTCTTC
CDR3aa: CASSSGLAGSSYNEQFF

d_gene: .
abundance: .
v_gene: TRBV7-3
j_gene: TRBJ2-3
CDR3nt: TGTGCCAGCAGCGAGGGAACCACAGATGGTACGCAGTATTTT
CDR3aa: CASSEGTTDGTQYF

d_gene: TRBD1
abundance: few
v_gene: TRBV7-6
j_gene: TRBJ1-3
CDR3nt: TGTGCCAGCAGCTCGAGTGACAGGGAGGACACCATATATTTT
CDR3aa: CASSSSDREDTIYF

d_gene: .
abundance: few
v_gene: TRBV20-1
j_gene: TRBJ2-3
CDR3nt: TGCAGTGCTAGCCCTACTAGTCCCAGGGCAGATACGCAGTATTTT
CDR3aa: CSASPTSPRADTQYF

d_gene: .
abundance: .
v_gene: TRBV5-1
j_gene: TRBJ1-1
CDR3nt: TGCGCCAGCAGCTTTCGGGACAAGAACACTGAAGCTTTCTTT
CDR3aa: CASSFRDKNTEAFF

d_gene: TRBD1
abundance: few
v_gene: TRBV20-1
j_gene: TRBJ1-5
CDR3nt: TGCAGTGCCGGACAGGGGAGTCAGCCCCAGCATTTT
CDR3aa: CSAGQGSQPQHF

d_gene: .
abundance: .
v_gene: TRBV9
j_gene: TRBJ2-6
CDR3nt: TGTGCCAGCAGCGACCCGGAGGGGTTGGGGGCCAACGTCCTGACTTTC
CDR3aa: CASSDPEGLGANVLTF

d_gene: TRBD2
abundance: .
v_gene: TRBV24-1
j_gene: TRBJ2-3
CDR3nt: TGTGCCACCTTGACGGGACTAACTCGGGAAGATACGCAGTATTTT
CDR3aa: CATLTGLTREDTQYF

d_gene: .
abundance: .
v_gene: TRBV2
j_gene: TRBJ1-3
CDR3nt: TGTGCCAGCAGTGGGGACAACTACTCTGGAAACACCATATATTTT
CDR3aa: CASSGDNYSGNTIYF

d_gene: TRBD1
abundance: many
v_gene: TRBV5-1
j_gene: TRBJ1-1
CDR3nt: TGCGCCAGCAGCCTATATCGACAGGGTTCAGGGACTGAAGCTTTCTTT
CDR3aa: CASSLYRQGSGTEAFF

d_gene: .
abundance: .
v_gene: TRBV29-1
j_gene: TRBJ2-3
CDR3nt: TGCAGCGTTCTAAACTCGGGGACACCCAATACGCAGTATTTT
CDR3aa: CSVLNSGTPNTQYF

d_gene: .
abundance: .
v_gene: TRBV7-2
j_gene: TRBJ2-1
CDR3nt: TGTGCCAGCAGATTAGCGGCGGGTCGGGAGCAGTTCTTC
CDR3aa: CASRLAAGREQFF

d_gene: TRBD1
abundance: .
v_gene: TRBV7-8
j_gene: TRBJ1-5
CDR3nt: TGTGCCAGCAGCCGCCATCGGACAGGGACGGAGCATTTT
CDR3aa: CASSRHRTGTEHF

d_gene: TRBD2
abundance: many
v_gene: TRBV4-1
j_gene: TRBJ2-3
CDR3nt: TGCGCCAGCAGCCAAGATGTGAGAGCGGGGGCCGATACGCAGTATTTT
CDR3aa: CASSQDVRAGADTQYF

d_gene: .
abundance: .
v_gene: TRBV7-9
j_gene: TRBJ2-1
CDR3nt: TGTGCCAGCAGCTTACTTGAGCAGTTCTTC
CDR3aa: CASSLLEQFF

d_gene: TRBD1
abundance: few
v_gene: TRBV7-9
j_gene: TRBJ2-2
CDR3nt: TGTGCCAGCAGCTCGACAGGGTACGACGGGGAGCTGTTTTTT
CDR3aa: CASSSTGYDGELFF

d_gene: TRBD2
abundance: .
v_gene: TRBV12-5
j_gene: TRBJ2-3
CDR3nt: TGTGCTAGTGCTCCCGCGGGGGGGTCGGCGAGCACAGATACGCAGTATTTT
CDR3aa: CASAPAGGSASTDTQYF

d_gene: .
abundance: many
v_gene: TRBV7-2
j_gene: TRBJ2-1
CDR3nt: TGTGCCAGCAGCTTAAGCCTCCCAGCAGGGGATGAGCAGTTCTTC
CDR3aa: CASSLSLPAGDEQFF

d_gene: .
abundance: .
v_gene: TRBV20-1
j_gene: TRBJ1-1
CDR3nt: TGCAGTGCTAGCCGACAGGTTAGGAACACTGAAGCTTTCTTT
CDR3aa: CSASRQVRNTEAFF

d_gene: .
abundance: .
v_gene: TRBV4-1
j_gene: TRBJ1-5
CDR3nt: TGCGCCAGCAGCCAAGAGTGGTATCAGCCCCAGCATTTT
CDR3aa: CASSQEWYQPQHF

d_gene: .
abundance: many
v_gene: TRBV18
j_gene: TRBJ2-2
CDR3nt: TGTGCCAGCTCACCACCCCCCCCGGGGGAGCTGTTTTTT
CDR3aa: CASSPPPPGELFF

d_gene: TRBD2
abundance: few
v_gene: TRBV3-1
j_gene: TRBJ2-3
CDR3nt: TGTGCCAGCAGCCGGAGCCAGCGGGGGATCACAGATACGCAGTATTTT
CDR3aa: CASSRSQRGITDTQYF

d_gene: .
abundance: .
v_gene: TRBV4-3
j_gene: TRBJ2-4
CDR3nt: TGCGCCAGCAGCCAAGGCCCAGGGAATAGTAAAAACATTCAGTACTTC
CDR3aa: CASSQGPGNSKNIQYF

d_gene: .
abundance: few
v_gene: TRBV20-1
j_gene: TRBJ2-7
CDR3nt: TGCAGTGCTAGAGAGCAGGGATTCTACGAGCAGTACTTC
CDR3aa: CSAREQGFYEQYF

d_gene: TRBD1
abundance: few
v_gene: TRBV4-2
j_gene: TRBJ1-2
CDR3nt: TGTGCCAGCAGCTATGGGACAGACAACTATGGCTACACCTTC
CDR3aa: CASSYGTDNYGYTF

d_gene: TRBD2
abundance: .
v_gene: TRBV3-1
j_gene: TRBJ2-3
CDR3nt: TGTGCCAGCAGCCAGCGGGGGGCTCCCACAGATACGCAGTATTTT
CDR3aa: CASSQRGAPTDTQYF

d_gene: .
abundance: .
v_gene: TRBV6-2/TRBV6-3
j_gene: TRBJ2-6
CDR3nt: TGTGCCAGCAGTTACTTTGCAGGGGCTGGGGCCAACGTCCTGACTTTC
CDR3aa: CASSYFAGAGANVLTF

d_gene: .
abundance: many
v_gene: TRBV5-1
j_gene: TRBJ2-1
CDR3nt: TGCGCCAGCCGGCGGGGCGCGGTCGGTGAGCAGTTCTTC
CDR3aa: CASRRGAVGEQFF

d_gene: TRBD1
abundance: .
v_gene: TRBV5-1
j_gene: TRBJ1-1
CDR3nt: TGCGCCAGCAGCTCGGACAGGGCCTCTGAAGCTTTCTTT
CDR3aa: CASSSDRASEAFF

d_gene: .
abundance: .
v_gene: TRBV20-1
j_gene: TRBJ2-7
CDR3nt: TGCAGTGCTCCCAGGGGCTACGAGCAGTACTTC
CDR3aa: CSAPRGYEQYF

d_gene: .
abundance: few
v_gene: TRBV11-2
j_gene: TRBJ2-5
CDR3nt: TGTGCCAGCAGCCCCGGGGCCCGAGGAGAGACCCAGTACTTC
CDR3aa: CASSPGARGETQYF

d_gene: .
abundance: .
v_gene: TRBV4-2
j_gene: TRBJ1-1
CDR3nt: TGTGCCAGCAGCCAAGGTGGGTCTGAAGCTTTCTTT
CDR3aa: CASSQGGSEAFF

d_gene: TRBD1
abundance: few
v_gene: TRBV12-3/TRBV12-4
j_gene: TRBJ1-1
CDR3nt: TGTGCCAGCAGGGAAGACAGGGGAAACACTGAAGCTTTCTTT
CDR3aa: CASREDRGNTEAFF

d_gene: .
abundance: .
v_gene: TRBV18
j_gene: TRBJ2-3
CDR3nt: TGTGCCAGCTCACCACCGACTATCACAGATACGCAGTATTTT
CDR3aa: CASSPPTITDTQYF

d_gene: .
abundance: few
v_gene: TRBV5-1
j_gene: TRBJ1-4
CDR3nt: TGCGCCAGCAGCGAAGTCGGCGCAACTAATGAAAAACTGTTTTTT
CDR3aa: CASSEVGATNEKLFF

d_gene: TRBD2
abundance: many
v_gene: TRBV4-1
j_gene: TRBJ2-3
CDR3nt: TGCGCCAGCACGAGCGGGGACCCACGCGATACGCAGTATTTT
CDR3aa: CASTSGDPRDTQYF